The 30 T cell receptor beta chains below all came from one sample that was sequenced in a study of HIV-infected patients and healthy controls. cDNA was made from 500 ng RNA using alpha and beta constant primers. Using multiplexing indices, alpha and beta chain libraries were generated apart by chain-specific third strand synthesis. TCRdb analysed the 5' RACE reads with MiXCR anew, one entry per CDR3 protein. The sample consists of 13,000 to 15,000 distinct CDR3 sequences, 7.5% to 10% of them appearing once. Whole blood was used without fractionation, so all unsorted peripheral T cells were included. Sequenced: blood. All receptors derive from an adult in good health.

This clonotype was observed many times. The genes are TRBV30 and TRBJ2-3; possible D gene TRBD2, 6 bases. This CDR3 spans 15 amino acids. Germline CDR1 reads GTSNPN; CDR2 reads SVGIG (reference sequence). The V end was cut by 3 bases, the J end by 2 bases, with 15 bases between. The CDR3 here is CAWRLLRGDTDTQYF. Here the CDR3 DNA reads TGTGCCTGGAGGTTATTGCGGGGAGACACAGATACGCAGTATTTT.

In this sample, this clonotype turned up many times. The CDR3: CASSSPFSGSYNEQFF. CDR3 nucleotides: TGTGCCAGCAGCTCCCCCTTCAGCGGCTCCTACAATGAGCAGTTCTTC. V and J are TRBV11-3 and TRBJ2-1, with a tentative D call TRBD2 (5 bases). CDR3 length: 16 residues. CDR1 and CDR2 (germline): SGHNT, YENEEA. V shed 4 bases and J shed 0 bases, with 13 bases lying between them.

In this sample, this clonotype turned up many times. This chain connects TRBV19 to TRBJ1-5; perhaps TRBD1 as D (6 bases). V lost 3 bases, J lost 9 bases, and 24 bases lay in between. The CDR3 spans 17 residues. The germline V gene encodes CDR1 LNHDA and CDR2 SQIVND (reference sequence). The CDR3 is CASSIGFGRTVLSPQHF. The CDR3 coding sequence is TGTGCCAGTAGTATCGGGTTTGGCCGGACAGTACTTTCGCCCCAGCATTTT. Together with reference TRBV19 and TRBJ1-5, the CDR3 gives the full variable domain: DGGITQSPKYLFRKEGQNVTLSCEQNLNHDAMYWYRQDPGQGLRLIYYSQIVNDFQKGDIAEGYSVSREKKESFPLTVTSAQKNPTAFYLCASSIGFGRTVLSPQHFGDGTRLSIL.

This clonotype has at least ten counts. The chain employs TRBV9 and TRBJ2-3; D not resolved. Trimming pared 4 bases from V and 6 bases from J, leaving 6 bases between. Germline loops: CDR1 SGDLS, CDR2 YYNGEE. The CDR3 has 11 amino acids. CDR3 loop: CASSSLDTQYF. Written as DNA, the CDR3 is TGTGCCAGCAGCTCCCTGGATACGCAGTATTTT.

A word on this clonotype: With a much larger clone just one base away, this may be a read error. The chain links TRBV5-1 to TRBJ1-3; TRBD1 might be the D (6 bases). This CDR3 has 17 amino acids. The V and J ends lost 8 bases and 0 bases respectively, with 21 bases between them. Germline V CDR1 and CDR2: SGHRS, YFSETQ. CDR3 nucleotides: TGCGCCAGAAGCCCTGGGACACCCTTCCTCTCTGGAAACACCATATATTTT. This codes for CARSPGTPFLSGNTIYF.

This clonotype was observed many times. The DNA for the CDR3 is TGTGCCAGCAGCTTAACGACCCAGCCAGGGGTCGGAGGCTACACCTTC. Protein: CASSLTTQPGVGGYTF. This sequence joins TRBV7-3 and TRBJ1-2; tentatively, D is TRBD1 (6 bases). V gave up 0 bases and J gave up 8 bases, with 19 bases separating them. The CDR3 runs to 16 residues. Germline-derived CDR1 and CDR2 are SGHTA and FQGTGA.

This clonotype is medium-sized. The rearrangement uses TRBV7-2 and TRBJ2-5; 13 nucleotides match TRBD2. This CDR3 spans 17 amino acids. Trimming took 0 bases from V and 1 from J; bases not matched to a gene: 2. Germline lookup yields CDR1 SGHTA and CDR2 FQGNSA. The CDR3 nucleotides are TGTGCCAGCAGCTTAGCAGGACTAGCGGGGGTCCAAGAGACCCAGTACTTC. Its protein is CASSLAGLAGVQETQYF.

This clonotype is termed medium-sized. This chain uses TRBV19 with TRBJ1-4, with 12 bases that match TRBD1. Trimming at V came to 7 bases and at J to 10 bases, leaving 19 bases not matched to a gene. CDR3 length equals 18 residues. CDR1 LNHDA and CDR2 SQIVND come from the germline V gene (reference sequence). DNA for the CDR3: TGTGCCAGTAACAAGGCCGGGACAGGGGGCGCTGGTCGCGGAAAACTGTTTTTT. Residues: CASNKAGTGGAGRGKLFF.

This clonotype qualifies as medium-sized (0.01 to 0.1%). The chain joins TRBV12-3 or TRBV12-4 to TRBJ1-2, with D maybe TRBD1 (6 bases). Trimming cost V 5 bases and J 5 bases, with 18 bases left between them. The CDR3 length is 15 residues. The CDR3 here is CASSTRTAVSYGYTF. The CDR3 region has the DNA TGTGCCAGCAGTACCCGGACAGCGGTTAGTTATGGCTACACCTTC.

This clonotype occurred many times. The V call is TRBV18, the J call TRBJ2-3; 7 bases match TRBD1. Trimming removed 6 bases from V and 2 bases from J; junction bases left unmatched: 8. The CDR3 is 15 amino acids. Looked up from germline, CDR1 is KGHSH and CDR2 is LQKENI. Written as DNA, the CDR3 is TGTGCCAGCTCCGGACCGGGACAGAACACAGATACGCAGTATTTT. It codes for CASSGPGQNTDTQYF.

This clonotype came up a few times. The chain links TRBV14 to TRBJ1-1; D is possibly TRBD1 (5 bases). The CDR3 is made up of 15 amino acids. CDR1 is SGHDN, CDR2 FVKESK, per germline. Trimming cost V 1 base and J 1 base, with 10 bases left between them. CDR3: CASSQGGIKNTEAFF. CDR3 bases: TGTGCCAGCAGCCAAGGGGGGATCAAGAACACTGAAGCTTTCTTT.

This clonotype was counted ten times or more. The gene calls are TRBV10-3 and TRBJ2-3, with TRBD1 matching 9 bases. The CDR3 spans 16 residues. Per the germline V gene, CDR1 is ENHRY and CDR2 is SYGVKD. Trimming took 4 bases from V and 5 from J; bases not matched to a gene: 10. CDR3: CAISGDTGGLVDTQYF. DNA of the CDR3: TGTGCCATCAGTGGAGACACAGGGGGCTTAGTAGATACGCAGTATTTT.

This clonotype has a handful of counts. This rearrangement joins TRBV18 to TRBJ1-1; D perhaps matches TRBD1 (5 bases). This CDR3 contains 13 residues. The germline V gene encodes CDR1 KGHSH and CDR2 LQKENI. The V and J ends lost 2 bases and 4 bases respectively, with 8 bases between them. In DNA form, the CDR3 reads TGTGCCAGCTCACCAAATACAGGCACTGAAGCTTTCTTT. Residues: CASSPNTGTEAFF.

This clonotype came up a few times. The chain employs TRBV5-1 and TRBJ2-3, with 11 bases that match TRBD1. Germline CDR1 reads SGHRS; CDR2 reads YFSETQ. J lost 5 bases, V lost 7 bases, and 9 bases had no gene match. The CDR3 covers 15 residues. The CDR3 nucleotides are TGCGCCAGCGCCCCGGACAGGGGGCTTGGAGATACGCAGTATTTT. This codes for CASAPDRGLGDTQYF.

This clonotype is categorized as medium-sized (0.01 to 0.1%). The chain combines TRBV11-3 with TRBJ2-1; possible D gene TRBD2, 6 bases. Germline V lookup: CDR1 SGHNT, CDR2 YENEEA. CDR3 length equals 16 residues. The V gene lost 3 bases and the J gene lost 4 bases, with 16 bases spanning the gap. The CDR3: CASSLIVAGRYNEQFF. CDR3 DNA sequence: TGTGCCAGCAGCTTGATTGTGGCGGGACGATACAATGAGCAGTTCTTC.

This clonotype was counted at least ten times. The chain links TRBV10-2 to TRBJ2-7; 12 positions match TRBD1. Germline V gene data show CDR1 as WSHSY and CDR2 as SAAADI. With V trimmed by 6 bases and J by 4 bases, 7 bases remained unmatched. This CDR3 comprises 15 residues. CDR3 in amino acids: CASREGQGARYEQYF. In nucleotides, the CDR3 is TGCGCCAGCAGGGAGGGACAGGGGGCAAGATACGAGCAGTACTTC.

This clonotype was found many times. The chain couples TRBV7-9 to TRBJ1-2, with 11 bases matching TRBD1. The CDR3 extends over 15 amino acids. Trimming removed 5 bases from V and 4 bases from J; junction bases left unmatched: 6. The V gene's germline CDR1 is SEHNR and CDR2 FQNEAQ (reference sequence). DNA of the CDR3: TGTGCCAGCAGCCGTGGACAGGGGGCTGGCTATGGCTACACCTTC. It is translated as CASSRGQGAGYGYTF.

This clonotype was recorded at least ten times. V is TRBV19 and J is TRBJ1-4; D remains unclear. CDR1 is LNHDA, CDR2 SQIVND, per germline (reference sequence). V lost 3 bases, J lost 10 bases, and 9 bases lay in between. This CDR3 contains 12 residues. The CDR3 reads CASSIGEGKLFF. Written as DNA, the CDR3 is TGTGCCAGTAGTATTGGGGAGGGAAAACTGTTTTTT. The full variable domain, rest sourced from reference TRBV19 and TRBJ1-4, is DGGITQSPKYLFRKEGQNVTLSCEQNLNHDAMYWYRQDPGQGLRLIYYSQIVNDFQKGDIAEGYSVSREKKESFPLTVTSAQKNPTAFYLCASSIGEGKLFFGSGTQLSVL.

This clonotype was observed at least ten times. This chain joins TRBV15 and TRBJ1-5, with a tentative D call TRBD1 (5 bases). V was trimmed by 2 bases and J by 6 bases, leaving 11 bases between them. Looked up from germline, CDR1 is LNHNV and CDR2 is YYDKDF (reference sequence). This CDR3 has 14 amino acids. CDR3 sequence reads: CATSRQGSGQPQHF. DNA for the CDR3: TGTGCCACCAGCAGACAGGGTTCGGGTCAGCCCCAGCATTTT.

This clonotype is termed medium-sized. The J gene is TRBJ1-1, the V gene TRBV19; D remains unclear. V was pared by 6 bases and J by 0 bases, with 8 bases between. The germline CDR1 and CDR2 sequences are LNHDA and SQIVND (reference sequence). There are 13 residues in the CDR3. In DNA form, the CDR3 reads TGTGCCAGTAGCATGACCCTGAACACTGAAGCTTTCTTT. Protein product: CASSMTLNTEAFF.

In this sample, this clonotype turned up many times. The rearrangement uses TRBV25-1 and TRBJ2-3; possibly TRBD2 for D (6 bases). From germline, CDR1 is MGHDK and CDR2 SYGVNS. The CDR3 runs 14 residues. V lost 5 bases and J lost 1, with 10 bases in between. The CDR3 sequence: CASSRIAGTDTQYF. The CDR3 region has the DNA TGTGCCAGCAGTCGAATAGCGGGCACAGATACGCAGTATTTT.

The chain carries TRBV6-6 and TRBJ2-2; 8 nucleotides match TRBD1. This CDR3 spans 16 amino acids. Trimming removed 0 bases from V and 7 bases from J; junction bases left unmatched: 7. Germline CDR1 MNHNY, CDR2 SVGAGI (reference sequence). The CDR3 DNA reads TGTGCCAGCAGTTACTCGACAGGGGTTATTAACGGGGAGCTGTTTTTT. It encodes CASSYSTGVINGELFF.

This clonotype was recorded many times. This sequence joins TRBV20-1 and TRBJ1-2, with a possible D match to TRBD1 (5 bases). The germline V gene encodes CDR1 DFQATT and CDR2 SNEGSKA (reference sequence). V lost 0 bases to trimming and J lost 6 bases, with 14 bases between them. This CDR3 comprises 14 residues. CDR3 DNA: TGCAGTGCTAGAGATATGGCGGGGGGTCATGGCTACACCTTC. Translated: CSARDMAGGHGYTF.

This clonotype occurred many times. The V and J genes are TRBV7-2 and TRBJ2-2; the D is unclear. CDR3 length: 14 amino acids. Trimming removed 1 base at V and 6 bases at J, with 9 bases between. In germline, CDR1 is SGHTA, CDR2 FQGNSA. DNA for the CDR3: TGTGCCAGCAGCTTAGTGTCGCAGGCCGGGGAGCTGTTTTTT. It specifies CASSLVSQAGELFF.

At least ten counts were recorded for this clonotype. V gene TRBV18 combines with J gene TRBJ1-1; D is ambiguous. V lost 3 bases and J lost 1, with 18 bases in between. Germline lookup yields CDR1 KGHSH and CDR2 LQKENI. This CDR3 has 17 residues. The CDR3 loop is CASSPLGLPSSNTEAFF. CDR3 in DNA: TGTGCCAGCTCACCCTTGGGGTTACCCAGTTCGAACACTGAAGCTTTCTTT.

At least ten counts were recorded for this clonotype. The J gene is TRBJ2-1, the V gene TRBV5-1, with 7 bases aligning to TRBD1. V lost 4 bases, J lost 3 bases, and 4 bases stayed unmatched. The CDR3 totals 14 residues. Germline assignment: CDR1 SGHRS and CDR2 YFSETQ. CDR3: CASSPGQVYNEQFF. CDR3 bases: TGCGCCAGCAGCCCAGGACAGGTCTACAATGAGCAGTTCTTC.

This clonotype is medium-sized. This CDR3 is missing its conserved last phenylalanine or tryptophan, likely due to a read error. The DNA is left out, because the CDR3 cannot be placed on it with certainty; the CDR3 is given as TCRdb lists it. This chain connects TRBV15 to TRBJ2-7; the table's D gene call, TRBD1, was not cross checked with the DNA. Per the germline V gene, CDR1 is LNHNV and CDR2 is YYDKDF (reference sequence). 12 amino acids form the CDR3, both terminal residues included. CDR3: CATSKNYGTGTI.

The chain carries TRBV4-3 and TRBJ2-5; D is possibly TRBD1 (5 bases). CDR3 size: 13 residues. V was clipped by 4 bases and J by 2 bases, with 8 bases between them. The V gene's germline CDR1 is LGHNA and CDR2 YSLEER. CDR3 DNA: TGCGCCAGCAGCCCCTACAGGCAAGAGACCCAGTACTTC. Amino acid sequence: CASSPYRQETQYF.

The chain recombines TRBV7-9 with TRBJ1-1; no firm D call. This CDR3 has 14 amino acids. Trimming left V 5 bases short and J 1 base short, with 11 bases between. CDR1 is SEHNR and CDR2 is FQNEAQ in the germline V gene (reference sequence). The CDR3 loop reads CASSAAKTNTEAFF. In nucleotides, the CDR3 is TGTGCCAGCAGCGCGGCTAAGACGAACACTGAAGCTTTCTTT.

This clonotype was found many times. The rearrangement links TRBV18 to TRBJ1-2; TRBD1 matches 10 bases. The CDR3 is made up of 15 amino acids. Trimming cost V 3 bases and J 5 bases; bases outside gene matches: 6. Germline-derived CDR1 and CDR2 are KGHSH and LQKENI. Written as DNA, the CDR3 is TGTGCCAGCTCACCCCGGGACAGGGGTGGATATGGCTACACCTTC. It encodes CASSPRDRGGYGYTF.